The clone carrying this T cell receptor (beta chain) was picked up many times. The entry originates in a study of regulatory T cells in long-lasting Graves disease. This sample's time point: newly diagnosed GD, antithyroid drugs for less than 3 months. PBMCs were the source of the RNA used for TCR sequencing. This CDR3 is built from 15 residues. Germline V CDR1 and CDR2: LGHDT, YNNKEL (reference sequence). The V segment lost 0 bases and the J segment 2 bases; nucleotides outside the gene matches: 2. Researchers made TCR beta libraries by using iRepertoire HTBI primers and running Arm-PCR on CDR3 regions. Using its own MiXCR run on the multiplex PCR reads, TCRdb lists one record per CDR3 protein. The repertoire consists of about 530,000 distinct CDR3 sequences, with around 16% occurring once and the leading ten covering around 25%. This same sample was also part of a study on T cells in Graves' hyperthyroidism and ophthalmopathy.

Sequences were derived from peripheral blood mononuclear cells (PBMCs), sampled at new diagnosis, from a patient treated with antithyroid drugs. The rearrangement links TRBV3-1 to TRBJ1-2; TRBD1 matches 8 bases. The receptor comes from a woman in her forties or fifties with Graves disease. Here the CDR3 reads CASSQDGTGNYGYTF. DNA for the CDR3: TGTGCCAGCAGCCAAGATGGGACAGGCAACTATGGCTACACCTTC.